This T cell receptor (beta chain) was observed in a study of blood T cell repertoires in COVID-19. Study background: Samples of COVID-19 (acute and convalescent) were obtained from the United States, Italy and Spain. Nucleic acid was either cDNA or gDNA, and it came from T cells, B-cell-depleted T cells, or PBMCs.

V shed 6 bases and J 1 base; nucleotides not matched to a gene: 5. The CDR3 runs 15 residues. The germline gives CDR1 MNHEY, CDR2 SVGAGI. Here immunoSEQ multiplex PCR was the method, and the copy in TCRdb shows in-frame clones only, minus some. The sample consists of about 220,000 clones, about nine tenths of them appearing once. Sequences were obtained from peripheral blood. The origin of this receptor is a middle-aged man with acute or convalescent COVID-19. V and J are TRBV6-5 and TRBJ2-2, with TRBD1 identical over 7 bases. This CDR3 reads CASRQGSLNTGELFF. CDR3 sequence (DNA): TGTGCCAGCAGACAGGGGTCCCTGAACACCGGGGAGCTGTTTTTT.